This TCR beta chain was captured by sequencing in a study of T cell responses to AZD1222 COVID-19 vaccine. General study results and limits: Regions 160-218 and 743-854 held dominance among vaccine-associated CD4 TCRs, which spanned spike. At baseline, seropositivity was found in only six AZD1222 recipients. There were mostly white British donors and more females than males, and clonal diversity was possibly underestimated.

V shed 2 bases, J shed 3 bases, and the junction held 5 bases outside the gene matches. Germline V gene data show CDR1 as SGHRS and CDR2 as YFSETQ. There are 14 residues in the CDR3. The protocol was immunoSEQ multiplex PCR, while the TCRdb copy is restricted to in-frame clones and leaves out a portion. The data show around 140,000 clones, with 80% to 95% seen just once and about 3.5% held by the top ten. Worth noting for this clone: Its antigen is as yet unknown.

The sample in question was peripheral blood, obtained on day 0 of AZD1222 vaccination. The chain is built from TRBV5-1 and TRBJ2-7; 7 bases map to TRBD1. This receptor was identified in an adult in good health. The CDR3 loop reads CASSLDRVGYEQYF. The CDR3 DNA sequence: TGCGCCAGCAGCTTAGACAGGGTGGGCTACGAGCAGTACTTC.